This T cell receptor beta chain came from a study of cytomegalovirus exposure and HLA in healthy donors. The repertoire was sequenced with immunoSEQ multiplex PCR; TCRdb's copy has only in-frame clones and lacks some. The data hold more than 80,000 clones, with approximately 96% observed a single time. Study conclusions and caveats: A classifier reportedly called cytomegalovirus status with high sensitivity and specificity.

Notes on this clone: The target antigen is unknown.

This clonotype was sampled from a woman aged 18-29 years in good health and CMV-seronegative. Specimen: PBMCs.

CDR3 DNA sequence: TGTGCCAGCAGTCCCGGGTCTATAGAGCAGTTCTTC. Protein sequence: CASSPGSIEQFF. V and J are TRBV14 and TRBJ2-1; D gene uncertain. Trimming shortened V by 6 bases and J by 10 bases, and 13 bases separated the two germline ends. The CDR3 loop spans 12 amino acids. Germline lookup yields CDR1 SGHDN and CDR2 FVKESK.